These T cell receptor beta chains were read from a single sample in a study of T cell changes during pregnancy in multiple sclerosis. Here immunoSEQ multiplex PCR was the method, and the copy in TCRdb shows in-frame clones only, minus some. Among about 40,000 clones listed, 80% to 95% were seen once. Here the sequenced sample was CD4+ T cells from peripheral blood mononuclear cells, taken in the second trimester of pregnancy. The receptors stem from a female donor in good health, enrolled as a control in a pregnancy study. The CDR3 runs from the conserved cysteine through the conserved F or W. D genes are given only for firm matches. Size is stated for part of the rows, as once, few or many counts, or as a class when the clone is expanded.

J gene	CDR3 length	V gene	clone size	D gene	CDR3 DNA	CDR3 protein
TRBJ1-4	16	TRBV19	-	-	TGTGCCAGTAGTATAGCGTTTTCGACTCCCAATGAAAAACTGTTTTTT	CASSIAFSTPNEKLFF
TRBJ2-5	16	TRBV2	few	TRBD2	TGTGCCAGCACCTCCGATCTAGCGGGAAAGGGGGAGACCCAGTACTTC	CASTSDLAGKGETQYF
TRBJ1-5	17	TRBV5-1	few	-	TGCGCCAGCAGCTTGGTGCCACTCAGGGGAAGCAATCAGCCCCAGCATTTT	CASSLVPLRGSNQPQHF
TRBJ1-4	14	TRBV19	-	-	TGTGCCAGCGGACGGACTGCAACTAATGAAAAACTGTTTTTT	CASGRTATNEKLFF
TRBJ2-7	14	TRBV7-9	-	TRBD1	TGTGCCAGCAGCTTAGCGGGGACAGAACACGAGCAGTACTTC	CASSLAGTEHEQYF
TRBJ2-3	14	TRBV6-1	-	TRBD2	TGTGCCAGCACCCCCATGGGTAGCGGGAGTACGCAGTATTTT	CASTPMGSGSTQYF
TRBJ2-5	13	TRBV7-7	few	-	TGTGCTAGCAGCCAGGACAGCGCGGAGACCCAGTACTTC	CASSQDSAETQYF
TRBJ1-1	17	TRBV9	-	TRBD1	TGTGCCAGCAGCGTTGTCCCGGGACAGGGGGGGAGCCCTGAAGCTTTCTTT	CASSVVPGQGGSPEAFF
TRBJ1-3	15	TRBV6-6	-	-	TGTGCCAGCAGTTACGGAGATGGGTCCGGAAACACCATATATTTT	CASSYGDGSGNTIYF
TRBJ1-5	17	TRBV19	-	-	TGTGCCAGTAGTATAGTCTTAACCCGACAGCCCAATCAGCCCCAGCATTTT	CASSIVLTRQPNQPQHF
TRBJ1-5	15	TRBV6-1	-	-	TGTGCCAGCACAGGAATCACAGGAAAGGGTCAGCCCCAGCATTTT	CASTGITGKGQPQHF